This T cell receptor (beta chain) was obtained from a study of vaccination effects on CD4 cells after COVID-19. As regards this clone: What it binds is not known.

ViraFEST assay sequencing came after antigen-specific CD4+ T cells were expanded with viral peptide pools. Scientists isolated CD4+ T cells after a roughly 9-day culture period ended. BNT162b2 vaccine or mRNA-1273 vaccine was given to participants in two doses. After around 2 million PBMC were placed in each well, they were cultured with about 10 IU/ml IL-2 and roughly 10 ug/ml peptides. TCRdb keeps only in-frame clones here, not all; method: immunoSEQ multiplex PCR. The sample records roughly 70,000 clones, roughly three quarters being singletons. V was clipped by 2 bases and J by 6 bases, with 10 bases between them. The CDR3 has 13 amino acids. CDR1 and CDR2 from the germline V gene are MNHEY and SVGAGI.

The sequence came from a human donor who received a COVID-19 vaccine. The chain has TRBV6-5 and TRBJ2-5; D is possibly TRBD2 (5 bases). The sequencing used CD4+ T cells from PBMCs cultured with HCoV-OC43 spike peptides, collected after COVID-19 vaccination. The subset is: HCoV-OC43 spike overlapping peptide pool stimulation. CDR3 sequence (DNA): TGTGCCAGCAGTTACCGGGAAGGGCAGACCCAGTACTTC. Protein product: CASSYREGQTQYF.